Each of the 22 T cell receptor beta chains below was sequenced from the same sample in a study of blood T cell repertoires in COVID-19. TCRdb's copy holds only in-frame clones and misses some; the assay was immunoSEQ multiplex PCR. The table has 200,000 to 300,000 clones, approximately 86% seen once. Sequenced input: peripheral blood. The origin of the receptors is a man between 25 and 39 years old with active or convalescent COVID-19.

V usage is TRBV19 and J usage is TRBJ1-5; TRBD1 agrees at 10 bases. The CDR3 runs to 15 residues. Germline V CDR1 and CDR2: LNHDA, SQIVND (reference sequence). The V and J ends lost 7 bases and 2 bases, in that order; junction bases with no gene match: 5. CDR3 sequence (DNA): TGTGCCAGTAACCGGGACAGGGGTCGCAATCAGCCCCAGCATTTT. This gives the protein CASNRDRGRNQPQHF.

This rearrangement joins TRBV6-5 to TRBJ2-7, with D maybe TRBD2 (5 bases). In germline, CDR1 is MNHEY, CDR2 SVGAGI. Trimming removed 6 bases at V and 2 bases at J, with 11 bases between. The CDR3 spans 13 residues. CDR3 residues: CASRPAGAYEQYF. In nucleotides, the CDR3 is TGTGCCAGCAGACCAGCCGGGGCCTACGAGCAGTACTTC.

V is TRBV27 and J is TRBJ2-7, with D tentatively TRBD2 (5 bases). Trimming stripped 2 bases from V and 2 bases from J, with 7 bases between. Germline V gene sequence: CDR1 MNHEY, CDR2 SMNVEV (reference sequence). The CDR3 is 13 amino acids. This chain's CDR3 is CASSLGRPYEQYF. In DNA, the CDR3 is TGTGCCAGCAGTTTAGGGAGACCCTACGAGCAGTACTTC.

The chain uses TRBV18 and TRBJ2-7; 9 positions agree with TRBD1. This CDR3 is 14 amino acids long. After removal of 4 bases from V and 6 bases from J, the junction contained 7 bases not matched to a gene. Per germline, CDR1 KGHSH and CDR2 LQKENI. The CDR3 DNA reads as TGTGCCAGCTCACGCGGACAGGGGTTCACCGAGCAGTACTTC. Translated, it gives CASSRGQGFTEQYF.

The chain has TRBV5-1 and TRBJ2-6; 7 nucleotides agree with TRBD1. Per germline, CDR1 SGHRS and CDR2 YFSETQ. V lost 4 bases, J lost 0 bases, and 10 bases stayed unmatched. The CDR3 extends over 18 amino acids. The CDR3 region is CASSDKSGTVSGANVLTF. The CDR3 region has the DNA TGCGCCAGCAGCGACAAATCCGGGACAGTCTCTGGGGCCAACGTCCTGACTTTC.

V is TRBV7-9 and J is TRBJ1-3, with D unresolved. From germline, CDR1 is SEHNR and CDR2 FQNEAQ (reference sequence). The V end was cut by 4 bases, the J end by 8 bases, with 18 bases between. This CDR3 is 15 amino acids long. The CDR3 coding sequence is TGTGCCAGCAGCTCCCGACCGGCCTGGCAGGACACCATATATTTT. This gives the protein CASSSRPAWQDTIYF.

The rearrangement links TRBV19 to TRBJ2-1; 9 bases are a match to TRBD2. The CDR3 contains 14 residues. V dropped 5 bases and J dropped 2; count of bases not matched to a gene: 1. Germline CDR1 reads LNHDA; CDR2 reads SQIVND (reference sequence). The CDR3 DNA reads TGTGCCAGTAGTGCGGGGGGGGCCTACAATGAGCAGTTCTTC. It specifies CASSAGGAYNEQFF.

J is TRBJ2-2 and V is TRBV3-1 (or the pseudogene TRBV3-2); 14 positions match TRBD2. J gave up 2 bases and V 4 bases, and 12 bases lay outside the gene matches. Germline assignment: CDR1 LGHDT and CDR2 YNNKEL (reference sequence). CDR3 size: 20 residues. The CDR3 region has the DNA TGTGCCAGCAGCCGTCGTTTGGGGACTAGCGGGGGCAGTAACACCGGGGAGCTGTTTTTT. Translating gives CASSRRLGTSGGSNTGELFF.

V usage is TRBV7-9 and J usage is TRBJ2-7; 8 positions match TRBD2. Germline-derived CDR1 and CDR2 are SEHNR and FQNEAQ (reference sequence). Trimming took 6 bases from V and 1 from J; bases not matched to a gene: 2. This CDR3 contains 13 residues. The CDR3 DNA reads as TGTGCCAGCAGTAGCGGGGAGTCCTACGAGCAGTACTTC. Translating gives CASSSGESYEQYF.

The CDR3 is CAWRRREGTEAFF. The CDR3 region has the DNA TGTGCCTGGAGACGGAGGGAAGGCACTGAAGCTTTCTTT. The J gene is TRBJ1-1, the V gene TRBV30, with unresolved D. The CDR3 totals 13 residues. The germline CDR1 and CDR2 sequences are GTSNPN and SVGIG (reference sequence). With 3 bases removed from V and 4 bases from J, the gap between germline ends came to 12 bases.

The chain is built from TRBV7-8 and TRBJ1-2; a weak D match, TRBD1 (6 bases). Germline CDR1 SGHVS, CDR2 FQNEAQ. The CDR3 sequence is 14 residues long. V was clipped by 0 bases and J by 8 bases, with 13 bases between them. The CDR3 region has the DNA TGTGCCAGCAGCTTAGCGCTACAGGGCGACGGCTACACCTTC. It codes for CASSLALQGDGYTF.

This clone has only one observation. This rearrangement joins TRBV19 to TRBJ2-5, with D tentatively TRBD2 (6 bases). The germline gives CDR1 LNHDA, CDR2 SQIVND (reference sequence). Trimming removed 3 bases from V and 3 bases from J, with 11 bases in between. The CDR3 spans 14 residues. As DNA, the CDR3 is TGTGCCAGTAGTATTGGGGGGTATAAAGAGACCCAGTACTTC. Amino acid sequence: CASSIGGYKETQYF. Full variable domain (missing parts from reference TRBV19 and TRBJ2-5): DGGITQSPKYLFRKEGQNVTLSCEQNLNHDAMYWYRQDPGQGLRLIYYSQIVNDFQKGDIAEGYSVSREKKESFPLTVTSAQKNPTAFYLCASSIGGYKETQYFGPGTRLLVL.

V is TRBV5-6 and J is TRBJ1-2; D call uncertain. The CDR3 loop spans 17 amino acids. Germline CDR1 is SGHDT and CDR2 is YYEEEE. Trimming removed 1 base at V and 3 bases at J, with 19 bases between. CDR3 sequence: CASSLSHGSNLYYGYTF. The CDR3 region has the DNA TGTGCCAGCAGCTTGTCGCACGGGAGTAATCTGTACTATGGCTACACCTTC.

This clone appeared once. V gene TRBV10-2 combines with J gene TRBJ1-2, with 12 bases aligning to TRBD1. There are 15 residues in the CDR3. Germline lookup yields CDR1 WSHSY and CDR2 SAAADI. With V trimmed by 6 bases and J by 8 bases, 10 bases remained unmatched. The CDR3 region has the DNA TGCGCCAGCAGGGTCTCCGGGACAGGGGGCCGGGGCTACACCTTC. Translating gives CASRVSGTGGRGYTF.

The CDR3 reads CASSGPGQDYNEQFF. The CDR3 region has the DNA TGCGCCAGCAGTGGACCGGGACAGGACTACAATGAGCAGTTCTTC. The rearrangement joins TRBV10-1 to TRBJ2-1; TRBD1 agrees at 8 bases. CDR1 and CDR2 (germline): WNHNN, SYGVQD (reference sequence). This CDR3 region has 15 residues. V lost 4 bases and J lost 3; bases outside the gene matches: 5.

This clone appeared a single time. This rearrangement joins TRBV2 to TRBJ1-6, with a tentative D call TRBD1 (6 bases). V dropped 4 bases and J dropped 7 bases, with 17 bases sitting between them. CDR1 is SNHLY and CDR2 is FYNNEI in the germline V gene. The CDR3 runs to 16 residues. The CDR3 reads CASSGGLGASNSPLHF. CDR3 DNA sequence: TGTGCCAGCAGTGGAGGTTTGGGGGCCTCAAATTCACCCCTCCACTTT.

This clone was seen just once. The chain couples TRBV24-1 to TRBJ2-5; TRBD2 aligns across 13 bases. This CDR3 region has 18 residues. J was trimmed by 0 bases and V by 1 base; bases with no gene match: 4. CDR1 is KGHDR and CDR2 is SFDVKD in the germline V gene. The CDR3 spells CATSDFPGLAGDQETQYF. The CDR3 DNA reads TGTGCCACCAGTGATTTTCCCGGACTAGCGGGGGACCAAGAGACCCAGTACTTC.

The V and J genes are TRBV5-1 and TRBJ2-1, with a possible D match to TRBD2 (5 bases). V lost 1 base and J lost 8, with 10 bases in between. The CDR3 is 13 residues long. Germline V gives CDR1 SGHRS, CDR2 YFSETQ. The CDR3 nucleotides are TGCGCCAGCAGCTTGAGAGGGAGCGATGAGCAGTTCTTC. Protein: CASSLRGSDEQFF.

The chain has TRBV1 and TRBJ1-2. TRBV1 is noted as a pseudogene. This CDR3 is built from 15 residues. Written as DNA, the CDR3 is TGCACCAGCAGCCAAGTTCGGGGGAGCGACTATGGCTACACCTTC. Protein product: CTSSQVRGSDYGYTF.

The chain couples TRBV6-1 to TRBJ2-2; D is possibly TRBD2 (5 bases). The CDR3 length is 17 residues. The V gene lost 3 bases and the J gene lost 2 bases, with 16 bases spanning the gap. Looked up from germline, CDR1 is MNHNS and CDR2 is SASEGT. DNA for the CDR3: TGTGCCAGCAGTGACTGGGCTGACTACGCTAACACCGGGGAGCTGTTTTTT. Protein: CASSDWADYANTGELFF.

This sequence joins TRBV13 and TRBJ1-5; 9 nucleotides agree with TRBD1. The CDR3 is 17 residues long. Germline V gene lookup returns CDR1 PRHDT and CDR2 FYEKMQ (reference sequence). Trimming cost V 4 bases and J 2 bases; bases outside gene matches: 9. In DNA, the CDR3 is TGTGCCAGCAGCTCCCGGGACAGGGCGGGTGGCAATCAGCCCCAGCATTTT. This codes for CASSSRDRAGGNQPQHF. Full variable domain (rest looked up from reference TRBV13 and TRBJ1-5): AAGVIQSPRHLIKEKRETATLKCYPIPRHDTVYWYQQGPGQDPQFLISFYEKMQSDKGSIPDRFSAQQFSDYHSELNMSSLELGDSALYFCASSSRDRAGGNQPQHFGDGTRLSIL.

The DNA of the CDR3 is TGTGCCAGCAGTGAAAACAGGATGAACACTGAAGCTTTCTTT. This translates into CASSENRMNTEAFF. This chain uses TRBV2 with TRBJ1-1; D may be TRBD1 (5 bases). CDR1 SNHLY and CDR2 FYNNEI come from the germline V gene. CDR3 size: 14 residues. V gave up 2 bases and J gave up 0 bases, with 7 bases separating them.